This passage covers 12 T cell receptor beta chains from one sample sequenced in a study of T cells in Graves' hyperthyroidism and ophthalmopathy. TCR beta CDR3 region amplification was performed from RNA transcripts. The study used the HTBI primer set for a first-round RT-PCR of the TCR CDR3. TCRdb ran MiXCR on the multiplex PCR reads and lists one entry per CDR3 protein. The data contain 450,000 to 650,000 distinct CDR3 sequences, around 14% of them singletons. The sample taken for sequencing was blood. Every receptor here comes from a woman between 18 and 30 years old with Graves' ophthalmopathy.

This clonotype was seen more than once but under ten times. This chain connects TRBV28 to TRBJ1-1, with no clear D. The CDR3 sequence is 14 residues long. Germline V gene lookup returns CDR1 MDHEN and CDR2 SYDVKM. Trimming took off 3 bases at V and 4 bases at J, with 12 bases between the two ends. Written as DNA, the CDR3 is TGTGCCAGCAGTTTCGCGGCCCTGAGCACTGAAGCTTTCTTT. As protein: CASSFAALSTEAFF.

This clonotype appeared many times. The J gene is TRBJ1-5, the V gene TRBV11-2, with D tentatively TRBD1 (5 bases). CDR3 length: 17 amino acids. V was clipped by 0 bases and J by 2 bases, with 14 bases between them. The V gene's germline CDR1 is SGHAT and CDR2 FQNNGV. CDR3 sequence reads: CASSLDAGSGGNQPQHF. The CDR3 nucleotides are TGTGCCAGCAGCTTAGATGCAGGGAGTGGGGGCAATCAGCCCCAGCATTTT. The full variable domain, its missing parts supplied by reference TRBV11-2 and TRBJ1-5, is EAGVAQSPRYKIIEKRQSVAFWCNPISGHATLYWYQQILGQGPKLLIQFQNNGVVDDSQLPKDRFSAERLKGVDSTLKIQPAKLEDSAVYLCASSLDAGSGGNQPQHFGDGTRLSIL.

As regards this clonotype: Just one base apart from a much larger clone, this may be a read error. The chain carries TRBV20-1 and TRBJ1-5; D gene unclear. The germline V gene encodes CDR1 DFQATT and CDR2 SNEGSKA (reference sequence). Trimming stripped 6 bases from V and 2 bases from J, with 14 bases between. This CDR3 contains 14 residues. The CDR3 coding sequence is TGCAGTGCGAACCGCCGGGCAGGCAATCAGCCCCAGCATTTT. It encodes CSANRRAGNQPQHF.

This clonotype was counted a few times. The chain recombines TRBV5-6 with TRBJ1-1, with D uncertain. The germline V gene encodes CDR1 SGHDT and CDR2 YYEEEE. Deletions cut 0 bases from V and 7 bases from J, with 4 bases between. The CDR3 has 11 residues. DNA for the CDR3: TGTGCCAGCAGCTTGGGGAATGAAGCTTTCTTT. Translating it yields CASSLGNEAFF.

For this clonotype: It may be a read error: a sequence one base away is much more abundant. The J gene is TRBJ2-1, the V gene TRBV7-3; perhaps TRBD2 as D (5 bases). Trimming cost V 5 bases and J 8 bases, with 16 bases left between them. The germline V gene has CDR1 SGHTA and CDR2 FQGTGA. This CDR3 spans 14 amino acids. This chain's CDR3 is CASSAGPGFDEQFF. The CDR3, as DNA: TGTGCCAGCAGCGCCGGTCCGGGGTTTGATGAGCAGTTCTTC.

This clonotype was observed many times. V usage is TRBV24-1 and J usage is TRBJ2-2; TRBD2 might be the D (5 bases). The CDR3 length is 13 residues. The germline V gene has CDR1 KGHDR and CDR2 SFDVKD. The germline V and J ends were trimmed by 9 bases and 3 bases, with 10 bases remaining between them. For the CDR3, the DNA is TGTGCCACCCGGAACGGGGACACCGGGGAGCTGTTTTTT. It specifies CATRNGDTGELFF.

This clonotype has a count of ten or more. V and J are TRBV18 and TRBJ1-1, with D uncertain. The CDR3 is 14 residues long. Germline V gene data show CDR1 as KGHSH and CDR2 as LQKENI. V dropped 2 bases and J dropped 1 base, with 8 bases sitting between them. DNA for the CDR3: TGTGCCAGCTCACCAGGTATCCAGAACACTGAAGCTTTCTTT. This sequence encodes CASSPGIQNTEAFF.

This clonotype was detected ten times or more. The rearrangement joins TRBV27 to TRBJ1-5; D call uncertain. CDR3 length equals 16 residues. CDR1 and CDR2 from the germline V gene are MNHEY and SMNVEV (reference sequence). The germline V and J ends were trimmed by 8 bases and 6 bases, with 23 bases remaining between them. CDR3 DNA: TGTGCCAGCCACCCAAGACCCCCGTGGTCAGCTCAGCCCCAGCATTTT. It specifies CASHPRPPWSAQPQHF.

This clonotype was seen ten or more times. One end of the junction fails to match germline, which may point to a read error. V and J are TRBV19 and TRBJ2-7; 8 bases match TRBD1. This CDR3 is 14 amino acids long. Per the germline V gene, CDR1 is LNHDA and CDR2 is SQIVND (reference sequence). CDR3 coding DNA: TGCGCCAGCAGCATAGGGACAGGAACCTACGAGCAGTACTTC. It specifies CASSIGTGTYEQYF.

V usage is TRBV19 and J usage is TRBJ2-1; TRBD1 is a possible D gene (5 bases). V was shortened by 5 bases and J by 5 bases, with 19 bases between the two germline ends. Germline V gene data show CDR1 as LNHDA and CDR2 as SQIVND (reference sequence). The CDR3 sequence is 16 residues long. The CDR3 nucleotides are TGTGCCAGTAGTGCCCGAAAGGGGTTAGGGAACAATGAGCAGTTCTTC. Translating it yields CASSARKGLGNNEQFF.

In this sample, this clonotype turned up many times. The chain combines TRBV7-2 with TRBJ2-3; D ambiguous. This CDR3 region has 12 residues. The V gene lost 3 bases and the J gene lost 4 bases, with 5 bases spanning the gap. Germline CDR1 and CDR2: SGHTA and FQGNSA. Written as DNA, the CDR3 is TGTGCCAGCAGCTTGCTCGCAGATACGCAGTATTTT. Its translation: CASSLLADTQYF.

There are many counts of this clonotype. This rearrangement joins TRBV28 to TRBJ2-3; 9 bases map to TRBD2. Germline V lookup: CDR1 MDHEN, CDR2 SYDVKM. The ends lost 5 bases at V and 4 bases at J; junction bases unmatched: 7. This CDR3 has 15 amino acids. Written as DNA, the CDR3 is TGTGCCAGCAGTCAGAGCGGGAGGAGGGCAGATACGCAGTATTTT. Its translation is CASSQSGRRADTQYF. Variable domain in full (rest from reference TRBV28 and TRBJ2-3): DVKVTQSSRYLVKRTGEKVFLECVQDMDHENMFWYRQDPGLGLRLIYFSYDVKMKEKGDIPEGYSVSREKKERFSLILESASTNQTSMYLCASSQSGRRADTQYFGPGTRLTVL.